This TCR beta chain comes out of a study of molecular identifiers for immune sequencing clone quantification. Trimming stripped 4 bases from V and 16 bases from J, with 11 bases between. CDR1 and CDR2 (germline): SNHLY, FYNNEI. The CDR3 consists of 10 residues. TCRdb reprocessed the PCR reads with MiXCR, giving one entry per CDR3 protein. The data contain hundreds of thousands of distinct CDR3 sequences, 25% of them singletons. The sample consisted of naive CD8+ T cells from blood, with Jurkat cell RNA spiked in. Described subset: FACS-sorted CD8+CD4-CCR7+CD45RA+ naive T cells. V and J are TRBV2 and TRBJ2-1; D might be TRBD1 or TRBD2, each matching 6 bases. This receptor was identified in a human donor in good health. Some libraries in this study had Jurkat cell RNA spiked in. CDR3 loop: CASSAGGRFF. The CDR3 DNA is TGTGCCAGCAGTGCCGGGGGCCGCTTCTTC.